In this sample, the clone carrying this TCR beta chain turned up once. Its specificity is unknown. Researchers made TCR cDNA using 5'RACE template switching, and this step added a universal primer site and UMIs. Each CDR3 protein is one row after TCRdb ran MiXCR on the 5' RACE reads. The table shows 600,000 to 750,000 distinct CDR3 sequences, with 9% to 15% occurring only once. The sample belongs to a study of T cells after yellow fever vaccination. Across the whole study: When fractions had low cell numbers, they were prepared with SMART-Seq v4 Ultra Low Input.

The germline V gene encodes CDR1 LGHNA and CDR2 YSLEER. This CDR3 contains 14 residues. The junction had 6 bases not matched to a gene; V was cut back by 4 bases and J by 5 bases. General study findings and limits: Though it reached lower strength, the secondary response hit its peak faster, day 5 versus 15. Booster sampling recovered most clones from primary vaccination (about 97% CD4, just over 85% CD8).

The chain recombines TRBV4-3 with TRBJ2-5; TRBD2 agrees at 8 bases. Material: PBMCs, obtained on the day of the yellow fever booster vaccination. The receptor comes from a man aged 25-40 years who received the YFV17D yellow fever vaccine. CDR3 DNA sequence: TGCGCCAGCAGCCGCGGACTAGCCAGTGAGACCCAGTACTTC. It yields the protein CASSRGLASETQYF.